This TCR beta chain was retrieved from a study of blood T cells in healthy people across ages. Primed by a sample-barcoded 5' primer and a J-beta primer mix, a second PCR proceeded for about 6 to 12 cycles. TCRdb independently ran MiXCR on the 5' RACE reads; one entry per CDR3 protein. In the table there are fewer than 2,000,000 distinct CDR3 sequences, 30% to 40% of which are singletons. The CDR3 contains 16 residues. Germline CDR1 is MDHEN and CDR2 is SYDVKM. Trimming took off 2 bases at V and 4 bases at J, with 15 bases between the two ends. Russia was home to the donors, healthy Caucasian individuals aged roughly 6 to 100. Total RNA extraction produced at least 6 micrograms (per sample) for the study. The table lists this clonotype with a few counts.

This clonotype originated in a woman aged 30 to 39 in good health. V gene TRBV28 combines with J gene TRBJ2-1; a weak D match, TRBD2 (6 bases). Sequenced: blood. CDR3 region: CASSLGPGTGYNEQFF. CDR3 sequence (DNA): TGTGCCAGCAGTTTAGGTCCCGGGACTGGATACAATGAGCAGTTCTTC.